A single sample is the source of the 30 T cell receptor beta chains below, sequenced in a study of T cell responses to AZD1222 COVID-19 vaccine. TCRdb's copy holds only in-frame clones and misses some; the assay was immunoSEQ multiplex PCR. Among approximately 140,000 clones, about 81% were seen once, and the ten largest hold around 4.1%. Sequencing was performed on peripheral blood, taken on day 0 of MenACWY control vaccination. These receptors were taken from an adult in good health.

V gene TRBV5-1 combines with J gene TRBJ1-1, with D possibly matching TRBD1 (6 bases). This CDR3 spans 15 amino acids. Trimming shortened V by 4 bases and J by 1 base, and 14 bases separated the two germline ends. Germline CDR1 is SGHRS and CDR2 is YFSETQ. CDR3 sequence reads: CASSPQGKANTEAFF. The CDR3 DNA reads as TGCGCCAGCAGCCCGCAGGGGAAGGCGAACACTGAAGCTTTCTTT.

This chain joins TRBV5-1 and TRBJ2-7; possibly TRBD1 or TRBD2 for D (5 bases each). This CDR3 has 15 amino acids. The germline V gene encodes CDR1 SGHRS and CDR2 YFSETQ. Trimming removed 0 bases at V and 6 bases at J, with 16 bases between. CDR3: CASSLGGTGTSEQYF. The DNA for the CDR3 is TGCGCCAGCAGCTTGGGGGGTACCGGGACCTCCGAGCAGTACTTC.

V and J are TRBV10-3 and TRBJ1-5; D is possibly TRBD1 (6 bases). CDR1 is ENHRY and CDR2 is SYGVKD in the germline V gene. Deletions cut 8 bases from V and 0 bases from J, with 14 bases between. The CDR3 runs to 15 residues. The CDR3 loop reads CAIGQGSTSNQPQHF. CDR3 in DNA: TGTGCCATCGGGCAGGGGTCAACTAGCAATCAGCCCCAGCATTTT.

This chain uses TRBV6-1 with TRBJ1-1; D possibly corresponds to TRBD1 (5 bases). The germline CDR1 and CDR2 sequences are MNHNS and SASEGT. This CDR3 spans 15 amino acids. The ends were cut back, 2 bases at V and 5 bases at J, with 15 bases in the middle. Here the CDR3 reads CASSERYQGRTEAFF. CDR3 nucleotide sequence: TGTGCCAGCAGTGAACGGTATCAGGGAAGGACTGAAGCTTTCTTT.

In this sample, this clone turned up a few times. The chain recombines TRBV7-9 with TRBJ2-7; D is perhaps TRBD1 or TRBD2 (5 bases each). The CDR3 covers 15 residues. Trimming removed 5 bases from V and 2 bases from J, with 16 bases in between. Germline assignment: CDR1 SEHNR and CDR2 FQNEAQ (reference sequence). DNA of the CDR3: TGTGCCAGCAGCCCGTGGGACCGAAAGGCCTACGAGCAGTACTTC. Protein: CASSPWDRKAYEQYF. Using reference TRBV7-9 and TRBJ2-7 for the parts outside the CDR3, the full variable domain is DTGVSQNPRHKITKRGQNVTFRCDPISEHNRLYWYRQTLGQGPEFLTYFQNEAQLEKSRLLSDRFSAERPKGSFSTLEIQRTEQGDSAMYLCASSPWDRKAYEQYFGPGTRLTVT.

This clone has only one observation. This chain uses TRBV5-1 with TRBJ2-4, with D unclear. Trimming pared 4 bases from V and 7 bases from J, leaving 18 bases between. The length of the CDR3 is 15 residues. Per the germline V gene, CDR1 is SGHRS and CDR2 is YFSETQ. The CDR3 reads CASSLDPGAANIQYF. CDR3 bases: TGCGCCAGCAGCCTGGACCCGGGCGCGGCGAACATTCAGTACTTC.

V and J are TRBV7-9 and TRBJ1-6; weak D call: TRBD1 (6 bases). Trimming removed 5 bases at V and 2 bases at J, with 16 bases between. Germline V gene data show CDR1 as SEHNR and CDR2 as FQNEAQ (reference sequence). This CDR3 comprises 17 residues. The CDR3 loop is CASSRVTGGTYNSPLHF. The CDR3 DNA follows: TGTGCCAGCAGCCGTGTGACAGGAGGGACCTATAATTCACCCCTCCACTTT.

The genes are TRBV7-6 and TRBJ2-7; 8 nucleotides agree with TRBD2. The ends lost 0 bases at V and 4 bases at J; junction bases unmatched: 2. Per germline, CDR1 SGHVS and CDR2 FNYEAQ. The CDR3 runs 14 residues. The CDR3 DNA is TGTGCCAGCAGCTTAGCCCCTAGCGGGTACGAGCAGTACTTC. It is translated as CASSLAPSGYEQYF.

This clone was observed once. The chain has TRBV5-4 and TRBJ2-2, with D unclear. Trimming cost V 5 bases and J 1 base, with 3 bases left between them. The CDR3 is 12 amino acids. Germline lookup yields CDR1 SGHNT and CDR2 YYREEE (reference sequence). CDR3 nucleotide sequence: TGTGCCAGCAGTAGGAACACCGGGGAGCTGTTTTTT. Amino acid sequence: CASSRNTGELFF.

This chain links TRBV9 with TRBJ1-4; 9 bases align to TRBD1. The junction had 8 bases not matched to a gene; V was cut back by 3 bases and J by 5 bases. This CDR3 is built from 16 residues. CDR1 is SGDLS and CDR2 is YYNGEE in the germline V gene. Here the CDR3 reads CASSAGTGRDNEKLFF. CDR3 DNA: TGTGCCAGCAGCGCCGGGACAGGGCGGGACAATGAAAAACTGTTTTTT.

The V and J genes are TRBV6-5 and TRBJ1-5; weak D call: TRBD1 (5 bases). The CDR3 runs 14 residues. In germline, CDR1 is MNHEY, CDR2 SVGAGI. V was cut by 8 bases and J by 3 bases, with 14 bases left in between. CDR3 coding DNA: TGTGCCAGCGGGGCAGGGTTAGTCAATCAGCCCCAGCATTTT. Its protein is CASGAGLVNQPQHF.

The V gene is TRBV7-7, the J gene TRBJ1-1, with 8 bases aligning to TRBD1. V gave up 3 bases and J gave up 0 bases; unmatched junction bases: 12. The CDR3 has 18 residues. The V gene's germline CDR1 is SSHAT and CDR2 FNYEAQ (reference sequence). In DNA, the CDR3 is TGTGCCAGCAGCTTCCCCCAGGGGGCTTATCAGATGAACACTGAAGCTTTCTTT. Translated: CASSFPQGAYQMNTEAFF.

This clone was seen only a few times. The chain couples TRBV5-8 to TRBJ1-4; D perhaps matches TRBD1 (6 bases). Germline V gene data show CDR1 as SGHTS and CDR2 as YDEGEE. V lost 4 bases to trimming and J lost 4 bases, with 14 bases between them. The CDR3 is 15 amino acids. This chain's CDR3 is CASSPKQGFNEKLFF. CDR3 nucleotides: TGTGCCAGCAGCCCTAAACAGGGATTTAATGAAAAACTGTTTTTT. Full variable domain (missing parts from reference TRBV5-8 and TRBJ1-4): EAGVTQSPTHLIKTRGQQATLRCSPISGHTSVYWYQQALGLGLQFLLWYDEGEERNRGNFPPRFSGRQFPNYSSELNVNALELEDSALYLCASSPKQGFNEKLFFGSGTQLSVL.

CDR3 amino acids: CASTSTRGRNEKLFF. DNA for the CDR3: TGTGCCAGCACCTCCACTCGGGGACGGAATGAAAAACTGTTTTTT. The chain is built from TRBV28 and TRBJ1-4, with a possible D match to TRBD1 (5 bases). V was clipped by 7 bases and J by 5 bases, with 17 bases between them. This CDR3 is built from 15 residues. Germline-derived CDR1 and CDR2 are MDHEN and SYDVKM.

The rearrangement links TRBV11-2 to TRBJ2-7; D is uncertain. The germline gives CDR1 SGHAT, CDR2 FQNNGV. The CDR3 length is 15 residues. Trimming removed 0 bases from V and 0 bases from J, with 9 bases in between. The CDR3 DNA is TGTGCCAGCAGCTTAGATTTGGTTCGCTCCTACGAGCAGTACTTC. It yields the protein CASSLDLVRSYEQYF.

This clone was picked up a small number of times. The rearrangement links TRBV9 to TRBJ2-2, with no clear D. The CDR3 is 15 amino acids. Germline lookup yields CDR1 SGDLS and CDR2 YYNGEE. Trimming cost V 0 bases and J 4 bases, with 10 bases left between them. CDR3 amino acids: CASSVGSQITGELFF. Here the CDR3 DNA reads TGTGCCAGCAGCGTAGGGTCCCAAATCACCGGGGAGCTGTTTTTT.

The chain couples TRBV5-4 to TRBJ2-7; D not certain. Germline CDR1 is SGHNT and CDR2 is YYREEE (reference sequence). The CDR3 spans 13 residues. Between the trimmed V and J ends, which lost 1 base and 6 bases, there was a span of 11 bases. CDR3 region: CASSLKGSPEQYF. The CDR3 DNA is TGTGCCAGCAGCTTGAAGGGTTCGCCCGAGCAGTACTTC.

This clone appeared a single time. The chain uses TRBV6-5 and TRBJ1-5; D not certain. The CDR3 sequence is 13 residues long. Germline-derived CDR1 and CDR2 are MNHEY and SVGAGI. Trimming left V 6 bases short and J 15 bases short, with 21 bases between. DNA for the CDR3: TGTGCCAGCAGCGGCGGAGAACGAGCCGGTAGGCATTTT. This encodes CASSGGERAGRHF.

V usage is TRBV6-2 or TRBV6-3 and J usage is TRBJ1-1; 9 positions agree with TRBD1. CDR3 length: 15 residues. Per germline, CDR1 MNHEY and CDR2 SVGEGT. V dropped 6 bases and J dropped 5; count of bases not matched to a gene: 10. This CDR3 reads CASSHSGTGFTEAFF. CDR3 in DNA: TGTGCCAGCAGCCATTCCGGGACAGGGTTTACTGAAGCTTTCTTT.

The chain links TRBV6-5 to TRBJ2-7; 8 bases align to TRBD1. With V trimmed by 6 bases and J by 3 bases, 4 bases remained unmatched. The CDR3 has 13 residues. Germline V gene data show CDR1 as MNHEY and CDR2 as SVGAGI. CDR3 sequence (DNA): TGTGCCAGCAGCCACGGACAGGGCTACGAGCAGTACTTC. Translation gives CASSHGQGYEQYF.

The CDR3 spells CASSLERTRGGQETQYF. Here the CDR3 DNA reads TGTGCCAGCAGCTTAGAGCGTACCAGGGGCGGTCAAGAGACCCAGTACTTC. This chain links TRBV11-2 with TRBJ2-5; D possibly corresponds to TRBD1 (6 bases). Trimming pared 0 bases from V and 2 bases from J, leaving 16 bases between. CDR1 SGHAT and CDR2 FQNNGV come from the germline V gene. The CDR3 is 17 residues long.

The J gene is TRBJ1-2, the V gene TRBV6-5; D unresolved. Germline V gene data show CDR1 as MNHEY and CDR2 as SVGAGI. V was trimmed by 5 bases and J by 8 bases, leaving 18 bases between them. The length of the CDR3 is 14 residues. The CDR3 coding sequence is TGTGCCAGCAGTATCTCGCCGGACGGTGTGGGCTACACCTTC. This translates into CASSISPDGVGYTF.

V is TRBV12-3 or TRBV12-4 and J is TRBJ1-5; weak D call: TRBD1 (5 bases). V shed 3 bases and J shed 7 bases, with 10 bases lying between them. This CDR3 contains 13 residues. The CDR3 bases are TGTGCCAGCAGTTTTTTGAGGGACCAGCCCCAGCATTTT. Translated: CASSFLRDQPQHF.

In its sample, this clone was seen once. V gene TRBV4-1 combines with J gene TRBJ2-5; possible D gene TRBD2, 5 bases. Germline values: CDR1 MGHRA, CDR2 YSYEKL. V was clipped by 2 bases and J by 5 bases, with 18 bases between them. The CDR3 is 16 residues long. This chain's CDR3 is CASSQKSDPRRETQYF. CDR3 nucleotide sequence: TGCGCCAGCAGCCAAAAAAGTGACCCCAGGAGGGAGACCCAGTACTTC.

This clone was seen once. The chain carries TRBV19 and TRBJ1-1; weak D call: TRBD1 (5 bases). V was clipped by 2 bases and J by 1 base, with 8 bases between them. The CDR3 is 14 amino acids. CDR1 and CDR2 (germline): LNHDA, SQIVND (reference sequence). The CDR3 loop is CASSIQGTNTEAFF. Here the CDR3 DNA reads TGTGCCAGTAGTATACAGGGTACGAACACTGAAGCTTTCTTT. Supplemented by reference TRBV19 and TRBJ1-1, the full variable domain reads DGGITQSPKYLFRKEGQNVTLSCEQNLNHDAMYWYRQDPGQGLRLIYYSQIVNDFQKGDIAEGYSVSREKKESFPLTVTSAQKNPTAFYLCASSIQGTNTEAFFGQGTRLTVV.

The chain recombines TRBV3-1 (or the pseudogene TRBV3-2) with TRBJ2-7, with D perhaps TRBD1 or TRBD2 (6 bases each). CDR1 and CDR2 from the germline V gene are LGHDT and YNNKEL (reference sequence). This CDR3 is 14 amino acids long. V was trimmed by 4 bases and J by 8 bases, leaving 18 bases between them. The CDR3 loop reads CASSLGTLGGKQYF. CDR3 bases: TGTGCCAGCAGCCTCGGGACATTGGGCGGGAAGCAGTACTTC.

The J gene is TRBJ1-3, the V gene TRBV5-1; no firm D call. The CDR3 covers 16 residues. Per the germline V gene, CDR1 is SGHRS and CDR2 is YFSETQ. Deletions cut 1 base from V and 0 bases from J, with 11 bases between. The CDR3 spells CASSLNDIHSGNTIYF. CDR3 sequence (DNA): TGCGCCAGCAGCTTGAACGACATCCACTCTGGAAACACCATATATTTT.

The chain is built from TRBV27 and TRBJ1-3; D gene uncertain. In germline, CDR1 is MNHEY, CDR2 SMNVEV (reference sequence). The CDR3 runs 15 residues. V was trimmed by 5 bases and J by 0 bases, leaving 11 bases between them. The chain's CDR3 is CASSESVFSGNTIYF. The CDR3 nucleotides are TGTGCCAGCAGTGAATCAGTGTTCTCTGGAAACACCATATATTTT.

The table lists this clone with a few counts. This rearrangement joins TRBV15 to TRBJ2-1; D is perhaps TRBD2 (5 bases). CDR3 length: 14 amino acids. Trimming took off 8 bases at V and 2 bases at J, with 13 bases between the two ends. CDR1 and CDR2 from the germline V gene are LNHNV and YYDKDF (reference sequence). CDR3 residues: CATSRGRTYNEQFF. The CDR3 DNA is TGTGCCACCTCAAGAGGGCGAACCTACAATGAGCAGTTCTTC.

In this sample, this clone turned up once. The V gene is TRBV25-1, the J gene TRBJ2-4, with D perhaps matching TRBD1 (5 bases). The CDR3 totals 16 residues. Deletions cut 4 bases from V and 0 bases from J, with 13 bases between. The germline V gene encodes CDR1 MGHDK and CDR2 SYGVNS. The CDR3 nucleotides are TGTGCCAGCAGTGGGACACGGAGCCTAGCCAAAAACATTCAGTACTTC. It translates to CASSGTRSLAKNIQYF.